There are many counts of the clone carrying this T cell receptor beta chain. Used for diagnoses were clinical symptoms, serum thyroxine and TRAb, thyroid ultrasound and orbital computed tomography. The sample is drawn from a study of T cells in Graves' hyperthyroidism and ophthalmopathy. What was amplified from RNA transcripts were TCR beta CDR3 regions. HTBI primers drove first-round RT-PCR of the TCR CDR3. TCRdb itself ran the multiplex PCR reads through MiXCR, one entry per CDR3 protein. The sample holds some 200,000 distinct CDR3 sequences, about a sixth seen once. The specimen was blood. This TCR was sampled from a woman aged 45-65 years with Graves' hyperthyroidism.

The CDR3 is CASSPPEYRDWDTQYF. CDR3 DNA: TGTGCCAGCTCACCACCGGAGTACAGGGATTGGGATACGCAGTATTTT. The rearrangement joins TRBV18 to TRBJ2-3, with D perhaps TRBD1 (6 bases). The CDR3 is 16 residues long. V shed 0 bases and J shed 6 bases, with 16 bases lying between them. Germline values: CDR1 KGHSH, CDR2 LQKENI.